Listed below are T cell receptor beta chains from one sample, sequenced in a study of neoadjuvant anti-PD-1 for oral cavity cancer. The repertoire was sequenced with immunoSEQ multiplex PCR; TCRdb's copy has only in-frame clones and lacks some. The data contain roughly 40,000 clones, 77% of them seen just once; the ten biggest clones take up 4% to 5.5%. This material consisted of PBMCs, taken after nivolumab (anti-PD-1) treatment. The receptors here all came from a person between 35 and 79 years old with oral cavity squamous cell carcinoma. Both conserved end residues are part of each CDR3. The D gene is left open where the match is weak. Clone size is shown for a subset of rows, as once, few, many or a class of expanded clone.

>TRBV5-1|TRBD1|TRBJ2-7|NA
TGCGCCAGCAGCGCGGGACAGGAACACTACGAGCAGTACTTC
CASSAGQEHYEQYF
>TRBV6-5|NA|TRBJ2-6|NA
TGTGCCAGCAGTTACGTATCTGGGGCCAACGTCCTGACTTTC
CASSYVSGANVLTF
>TRBV19|TRBD1|TRBJ1-2|NA
TGTGCCAGTAGTACCTCCGGGACAGGGCTTACAAGGGATGGCTACACCTTC
CASSTSGTGLTRDGYTF
>TRBV5-4|NA|TRBJ1-1|NA
TGTGCCAGCAGCTTGCCAGATCGGATCCTTGTAGAGGGGGCTTTCTTT
CASSLPDRILVEGAFF
>TRBV15|NA|TRBJ1-2|NA
TGTGCCACCAGCAGAGTTGGTCGGCCGCATGGCTACACCTTC
CATSRVGRPHGYTF
>TRBV7-9|NA|TRBJ2-2|medium-sized
TGTGCCAGCAGCCCGCCGGGTACCGGGGAGCTGTTTTTT
CASSPPGTGELFF
>TRBV6-1|TRBD1|TRBJ1-2|few
TGTGCCAGCAGGTCCGGGACAGGAATTTATGGCTACACCTTC
CASRSGTGIYGYTF
>TRBV6-1|TRBD1|TRBJ1-1|NA
TGTGCCAGCAGTGACCCCTGGACAGGGAACACTGAAGCTTTCTTT
CASSDPWTGNTEAFF
>TRBV29-1|TRBD2|TRBJ2-7|NA
TGCAGCGGTACGCCCGGGACTCCGGGGGGGGAGCAGTACTTC
CSGTPGTPGGEQYF
>TRBV5-1|NA|TRBJ2-7|NA
TGCGCCAGCAGCATTGGACAGTCCTACGAGCAGTACTTC
CASSIGQSYEQYF
>TRBV6-1|NA|TRBJ2-1|NA
TGTGCCAGCAGCCCGGACTCTCATAGGGGGAATGAGCAGTTCTTC
CASSPDSHRGNEQFF
>TRBV10-3|TRBD1|TRBJ2-5|NA
TGTGCCATCAGTGAGGGTCCTCCAGGGGGCAATACCCAAGAGACCCAGTACTTC
CAISEGPPGGNTQETQYF
>TRBV29-1|NA|TRBJ1-1|NA
TGCAGCTCTCACAGGACTACAGAGGCTGAAGCTTTCTTT
CSSHRTTEAEAFF
>TRBV18|NA|TRBJ1-2|NA
TGTGCCAGCTCACCTAACAGGGAAGGGGTGAAGTATGGCTACACCTTC
CASSPNREGVKYGYTF
>TRBV4-2|NA|TRBJ1-2|NA
TGTGCCAGCAGCCAAGATCCCGAGGGGGGCTACACCTTC
CASSQDPEGGYTF
>TRBV10-2|NA|TRBJ1-1|NA
TGCGCCAGCAGAGAGCTATCCAGCACTGAAGCTTTCTTT
CASRELSSTEAFF
>TRBV19|TRBD1|TRBJ2-2|NA
TGTGCCAGTAGTATCCAGGGGGTAACCGGGGAGCTGTTTTTT
CASSIQGVTGELFF
>TRBV6-1|TRBD1|TRBJ1-4|NA
TGTGCCAGCGGACGGGGACAGGCTAATGAAAAACTGTTTTTT
CASGRGQANEKLFF
>TRBV25-1|NA|TRBJ2-6|NA
TGTGCCAGCAGTGTCTCAGTCTTCTCTGGGGCCAACGTCCTGACTTTC
CASSVSVFSGANVLTF
>TRBV15|NA|TRBJ2-5|once
TGTGCCACCAGCAGAGAAAGGGGCCAGGGAGAGACCCAGTACTTC
CATSRERGQGETQYF
>TRBV14|TRBD1|TRBJ2-2|NA
TGTGCCAGCAGCCCTACCGAGGACAGGGTCACCGGGGAGCTGTTTTTT
CASSPTEDRVTGELFF
>TRBV28|NA|TRBJ2-7|NA
TGTGCCAGCAGTTTAAGTGCTAACTCCTACGAGCAGTACTTC
CASSLSANSYEQYF
>TRBV5-4|NA|TRBJ1-4|NA
TGTGCCAGCAGCTTGTCGTCAGCCATGGGCGAAAAACTGTTTTTT
CASSLSSAMGEKLFF
>TRBV7-2|NA|TRBJ1-5|NA
TGTGCCAGCAGCTACGAGGGACTCGGCAATCAGCCCCAGCATTTT
CASSYEGLGNQPQHF
>TRBV6-1|NA|TRBJ2-2|NA
TGTGCCAGCAGTGGCTGGGGAGCCCCTCGGACCGGGGAGCTGTTTTTT
CASSGWGAPRTGELFF
>TRBV5-1|TRBD1|TRBJ1-1|few
TGCGCCAGCAGCTTGGGGGACAGGGGTAACACTGAAGCTTTCTTT
CASSLGDRGNTEAFF
>TRBV7-8|TRBD2|TRBJ2-1|once
TGTGCCAGCAGCTTAGCGGCGGGAGGGGTTCGGTTCTTC
CASSLAAGGVRFF
>TRBV28|NA|TRBJ1-3|once
TGTGCCAGCAGTTTGGGTTCGAGCTCTGGAAACACCATATATTTT
CASSLGSSSGNTIYF
>TRBV27|NA|TRBJ1-4|NA
TGTGCCAGCAGTCTCCGGGACTCACGAGGAAAACTGTTTTTT
CASSLRDSRGKLFF
>TRBV11-2|NA|TRBJ1-6|NA
TGTGCCAGCAGCTTACGGTGGGGGAATTCACCCCTCCACTTT
CASSLRWGNSPLHF
>TRBV10-1|NA|TRBJ2-2|NA
TGCGCCAGCGGGACCTCGGGCAACACCGGGGAGCTGTTTTTT
CASGTSGNTGELFF
>TRBV29-1|NA|TRBJ1-1|NA
TGCAGCGTTGGGACCGTCGAGCCTGAAGCTTTCTTT
CSVGTVEPEAFF
>TRBV6-5|TRBD1|TRBJ1-2|NA
TGTGCCAGCAGTGGACAGGGGGTCGGCTATGGCTACACCTTC
CASSGQGVGYGYTF
>TRBV5-1|TRBD1|TRBJ1-4|NA
TGCGCCAGCTCCAGGGGGGAGAATGGAAAACTGTTTTTT
CASSRGENGKLFF
>TRBV2|NA|TRBJ2-7|NA
TGTGCCAGCTCCCCTAGGAACGGGTACGAGCAGTACTTC
CASSPRNGYEQYF
>TRBV29-1|NA|TRBJ2-2|NA
TGCAGCGCTCCGACTAGAGGGACCGGGGAGCTGTTTTTT
CSAPTRGTGELFF
>TRBV30|NA|TRBJ1-6|NA
TGTGCCTGGAGTCCAACCCAGGGGCGGCGTTCACCCCTCCACTTT
CAWSPTQGRRSPLHF
>TRBV5-1|NA|TRBJ2-3|NA
TGCGCCAGCAGCCGACGCGGCGGTAGCACAGATACGCAGTATTTT
CASSRRGGSTDTQYF
>TRBV7-3|TRBD1|TRBJ1-5|NA
TGTGCCAGCAGCCTCCGACAGGGGGTTCAGCCCCAGCATTTT
CASSLRQGVQPQHF
>TRBV14|NA|TRBJ1-2|NA
TGTGCCAGCAGCCAGGGCCGCTATGGCTACACCTTC
CASSQGRYGYTF
>TRBV2|NA|TRBJ2-7|NA
TGTGCCAGAAAGCTAGGACAGGAGGGCCACGAGCAGTACTTC
CARKLGQEGHEQYF